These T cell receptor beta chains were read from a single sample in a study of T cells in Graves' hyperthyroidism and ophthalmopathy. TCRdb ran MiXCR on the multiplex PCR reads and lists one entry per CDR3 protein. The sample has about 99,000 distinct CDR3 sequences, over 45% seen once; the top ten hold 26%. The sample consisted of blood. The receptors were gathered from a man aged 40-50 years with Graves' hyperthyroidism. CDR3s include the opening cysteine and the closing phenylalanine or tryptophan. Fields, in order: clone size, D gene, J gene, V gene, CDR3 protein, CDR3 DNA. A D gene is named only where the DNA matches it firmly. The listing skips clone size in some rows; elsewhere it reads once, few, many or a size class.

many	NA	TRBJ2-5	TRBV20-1	CSAYEGGTAEEETQYF	TGCAGTGCGTATGAGGGCGGGACAGCCGAGGAGGAGACCCAGTACTTC
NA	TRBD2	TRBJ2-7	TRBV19	CASRGGAGDGQYF	TGTGCCAGTAGGGGCGGGGCGGGGGACGGGCAGTACTTC
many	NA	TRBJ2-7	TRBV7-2	CASSFSRSSYEQYF	TGTGCCAGCAGCTTCTCGCGGAGCTCCTACGAGCAGTACTTC
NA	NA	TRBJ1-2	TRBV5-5	CASSVTDGYTF	TGTGCCAGCAGCGTGACAGATGGCTACACCTTC
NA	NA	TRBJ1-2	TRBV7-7	CASSLLAGGYTF	TGTGCTAGCAGCTTACTAGCGGGAGGCTACACCTTC
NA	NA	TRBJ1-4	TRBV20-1	CSARTSGRGDEKLFF	TGCAGTGCCAGGACTAGCGGGAGGGGGGATGAAAAACTGTTTTTT
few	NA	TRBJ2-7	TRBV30	CAWSGTGTYEQYF	TGTGCCTGGAGTGGGACTGGGACCTACGAGCAGTACTTC
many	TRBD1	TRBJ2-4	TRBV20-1	CSAARDRVAKNIQYF	TGCAGTGCTGCACGGGACAGGGTAGCCAAAAACATTCAGTACTTC
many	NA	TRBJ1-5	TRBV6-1	CASSEALRQPQHF	TGTGCCAGCAGTGAAGCGCTTCGGCAGCCCCAGCATTTT
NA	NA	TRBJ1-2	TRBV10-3	CAIRERAGYGYTF	TGTGCCATCAGAGAGCGGGCTGGGTATGGCTACACCTTC
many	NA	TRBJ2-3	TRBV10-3	CAISETSPDTQYF	TGTGCCATCAGTGAGACTAGCCCGGATACGCAGTATTTT
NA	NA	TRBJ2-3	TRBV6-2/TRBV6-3	CASSPYNEQYF	TGTGCCAGCAGTCCATACAATGAGCAGTATTTT
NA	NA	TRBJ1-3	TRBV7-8	CASSLAEADTTYF	TGTGCCAGCAGCTTAGCGGAGGCAGACACCACGTATTTT
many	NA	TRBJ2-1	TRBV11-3	CASSPAGTRGHNEQFF	TGTGCCAGCAGCCCAGCCGGGACCAGAGGTCACAATGAGCAGTTCTTC
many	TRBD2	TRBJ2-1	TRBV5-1	CASSLGLVAYNEQFF	TGCGCCAGCAGCCTCGGACTAGTGGCCTACAATGAGCAGTTCTTC
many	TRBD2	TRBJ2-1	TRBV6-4	CASSGGLAGDQQFF	TGTGCCAGCAGTGGGGGACTAGCGGGAGACCAGCAGTTCTTC
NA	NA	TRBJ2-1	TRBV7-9	CASSLAGGERFF	TGTGCCAGCAGCTTAGCGGGGGGTGAGCGGTTCTTC
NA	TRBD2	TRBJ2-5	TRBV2	CASSRQGGGLAYQETQYF	TGTGCCAGCAGCAGGCAGGGGGGCGGACTAGCGTACCAAGAGACCCAGTACTTC
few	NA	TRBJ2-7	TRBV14	CASSRAKGEQYF	TGTGCCAGCAGCCGGGCTAAGGGAGAGCAGTACTTC
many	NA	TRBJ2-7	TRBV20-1	CSADYRSSYEQYF	TGCAGTGCTGATTACAGGAGCTCCTACGAGCAGTACTTC
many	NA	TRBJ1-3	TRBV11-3	CASSGDTSGNTIYF	TGTGCCAGCAGCGGGGACACTTCTGGAAACACCATATATTTT
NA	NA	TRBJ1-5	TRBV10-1	CASSGAGNQPQHF	TGCGCCAGCAGTGGGGCGGGCAATCAGCCCCAGCATTTT
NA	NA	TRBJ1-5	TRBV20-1	CSAIPGVIGDQPRHF	TGCAGTGCTATTCCGGGGGTCATTGGCGATCAGCCCCGGCATTTT
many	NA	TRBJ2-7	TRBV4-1	CASSPSGVIEQYF	TGCGCCAGCAGCCCTTCAGGGGTCATCGAGCAGTACTTC
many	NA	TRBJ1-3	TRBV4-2	CASSQEITSGNTIYF	TGTGCCAGCAGCCAAGAGATAACCTCTGGAAACACCATATATTTT
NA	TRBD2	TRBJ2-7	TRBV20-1	CSARGQRGNSYEQYF	TGCAGTGCTAGAGGACAGCGGGGGAACTCCTACGAGCAGTACTTC
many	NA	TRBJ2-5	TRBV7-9	CASSLDDRLAQETQYF	TGTGCCAGCAGCTTAGACGACAGGTTGGCACAAGAGACCCAGTACTTC
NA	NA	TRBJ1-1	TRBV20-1	CSAGGYRSMNTEACF	TGCAGTGCTGGGGGGTATAGGTCGATGAACACGGAAGCTTGCTTT
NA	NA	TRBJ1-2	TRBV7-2	CVSSLATVYGYTF	TGTGTTAGCAGCTTAGCGACGGTCTATGGCTACACCTTC